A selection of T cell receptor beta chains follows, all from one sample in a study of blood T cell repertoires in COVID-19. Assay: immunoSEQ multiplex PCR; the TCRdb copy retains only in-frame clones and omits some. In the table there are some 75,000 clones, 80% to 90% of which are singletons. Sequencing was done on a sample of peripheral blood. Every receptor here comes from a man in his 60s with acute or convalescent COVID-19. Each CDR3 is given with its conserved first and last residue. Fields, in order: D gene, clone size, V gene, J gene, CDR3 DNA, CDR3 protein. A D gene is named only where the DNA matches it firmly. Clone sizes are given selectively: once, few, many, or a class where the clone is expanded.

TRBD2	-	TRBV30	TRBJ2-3	TGTGCCTGGAGTGATAGACTAGCGGGACCCACAGATACGCAGTATTTT	CAWSDRLAGPTDTQYF
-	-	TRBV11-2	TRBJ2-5	TGTGCCAGCAGCTTAGGTGGGACACCATACCAAGAGACCCAGTACTTC	CASSLGGTPYQETQYF
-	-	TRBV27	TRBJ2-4	TGTGCCAGCAGAGATAGCGGAGTAGCCAAAAACATTCAGTACTTC	CASRDSGVAKNIQYF
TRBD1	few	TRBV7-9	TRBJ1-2	TGTGCCAGCAGCTTAGAAGGGGGACAGGGGACCTATGGCTACACCTTC	CASSLEGGQGTYGYTF
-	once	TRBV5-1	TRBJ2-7	TGCGCCAGCAGCTCTTCGGGCGCAGGGGCTTACGAGCAGTACTTC	CASSSSGAGAYEQYF
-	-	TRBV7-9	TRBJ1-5	TGTGCCAGCCGAGGGGGGGCGAAGGATCAGCCCCAGCATTTT	CASRGGAKDQPQHF
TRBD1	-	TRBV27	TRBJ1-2	TGTGCCAGCAGTTTAAGGTGGCCTAGACAGGGTGGGGGGAACTATGGCTACACCTTC	CASSLRWPRQGGGNYGYTF
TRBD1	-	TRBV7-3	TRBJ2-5	TGTGCCAGCAGCTTAAACACAGGGGGCATAGAGACCCAGTACTTC	CASSLNTGGIETQYF
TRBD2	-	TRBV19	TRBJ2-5	TGTGCCAGTAGTCCTGGACTAGCGGGTGAAGAGACCCAGTACTTC	CASSPGLAGEETQYF
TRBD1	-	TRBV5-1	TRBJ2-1	TGCGCCAGCGACAACCCGTCCGGACAGGGCCCATATGAGCAGTTCTTC	CASDNPSGQGPYEQFF
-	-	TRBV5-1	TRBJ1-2	TGCGCCAGCAGCTTGGCCGGGGACTATGGCTACACCTTC	CASSLAGDYGYTF
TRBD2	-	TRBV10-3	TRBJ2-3	TGTGCCATCAGTCCGACTAGCGAGGCAGATACGCAGTATTTT	CAISPTSEADTQYF